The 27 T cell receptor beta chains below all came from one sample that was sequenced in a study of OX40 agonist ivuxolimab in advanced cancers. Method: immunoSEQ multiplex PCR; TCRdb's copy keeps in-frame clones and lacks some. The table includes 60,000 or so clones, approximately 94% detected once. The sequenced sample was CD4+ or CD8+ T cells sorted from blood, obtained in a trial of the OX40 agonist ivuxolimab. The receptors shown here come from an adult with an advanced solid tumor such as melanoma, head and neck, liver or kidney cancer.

CDR3 loop: CASSPGTGIQPQHF. The CDR3 DNA follows: TGCGCCAGCAGTCCCGGGACAGGGATCCAGCCCCAGCATTTT. This chain joins TRBV4-3 and TRBJ1-5; 9 bases map to TRBD1. CDR1 LGHNA and CDR2 YSLEER come from the germline V gene. With 6 bases clipped from V and 7 bases from J, the junction kept 7 bases outside the gene matches. The CDR3 is 14 residues long.

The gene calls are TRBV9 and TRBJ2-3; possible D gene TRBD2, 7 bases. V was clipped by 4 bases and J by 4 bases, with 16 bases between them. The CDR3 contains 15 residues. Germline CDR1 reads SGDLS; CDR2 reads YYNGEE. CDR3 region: CASSPRGGRADTQYF. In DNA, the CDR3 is TGTGCCAGCAGCCCCAGGGGCGGGAGAGCAGATACGCAGTATTTT.

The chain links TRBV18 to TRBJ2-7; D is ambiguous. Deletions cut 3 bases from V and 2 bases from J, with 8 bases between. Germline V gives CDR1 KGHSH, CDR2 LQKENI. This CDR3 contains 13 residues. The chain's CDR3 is CASSPRDTYEQYF. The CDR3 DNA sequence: TGTGCCAGCTCACCTAGAGACACCTACGAGCAGTACTTC.

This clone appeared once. CDR3 amino acids: CASSLPGELFF. The CDR3 region has the DNA TGTGCCAGCAGCCTCCCCGGGGAGCTGTTTTTT. This chain joins TRBV7-9 and TRBJ2-2; D is unresolved. Trimming stripped 5 bases from V and 6 bases from J, with 4 bases between. This CDR3 spans 11 amino acids. Germline CDR1 is SEHNR and CDR2 is FQNEAQ (reference sequence).

The CDR3 protein is CASSPTSGRGEQYF. CDR3 nucleotides: TGTGCCAGCAGCCCGACTAGCGGGAGAGGCGAGCAGTACTTC. The V and J genes are TRBV7-9 and TRBJ2-7; 12 nucleotides align to TRBD2. The length of the CDR3 is 14 residues. CDR1 is SEHNR and CDR2 is FQNEAQ in the germline V gene (reference sequence). Unmatched junction bases numbered 5, after V lost 5 bases and J lost 6 bases.

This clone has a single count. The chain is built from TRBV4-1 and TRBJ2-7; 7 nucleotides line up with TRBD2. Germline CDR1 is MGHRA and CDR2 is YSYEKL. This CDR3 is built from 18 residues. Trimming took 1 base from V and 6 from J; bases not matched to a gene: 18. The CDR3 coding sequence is TGCGCCAGCAGCCAAGGATTGGGTAGCGGGTACCTGGGTGGCGAGCAGTACTTC. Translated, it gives CASSQGLGSGYLGGEQYF.

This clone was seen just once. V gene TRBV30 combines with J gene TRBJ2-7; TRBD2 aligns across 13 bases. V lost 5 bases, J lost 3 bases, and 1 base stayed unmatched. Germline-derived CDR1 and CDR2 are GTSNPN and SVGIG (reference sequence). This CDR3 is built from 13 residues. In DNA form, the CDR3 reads TGTGCCTGGGGACTAGCGGGAGTCTACGAGCAGTACTTC. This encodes CAWGLAGVYEQYF.

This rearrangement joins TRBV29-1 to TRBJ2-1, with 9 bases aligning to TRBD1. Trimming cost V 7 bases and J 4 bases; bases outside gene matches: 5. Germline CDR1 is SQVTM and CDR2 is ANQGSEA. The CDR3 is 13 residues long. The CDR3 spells CSGRDRVYNEQFF. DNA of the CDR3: TGCAGCGGACGGGACAGGGTTTACAATGAGCAGTTCTTC.

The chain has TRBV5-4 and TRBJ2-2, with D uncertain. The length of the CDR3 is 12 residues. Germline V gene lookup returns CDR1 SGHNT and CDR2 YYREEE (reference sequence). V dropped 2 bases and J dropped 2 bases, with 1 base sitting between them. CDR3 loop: CASSFNTGELFF. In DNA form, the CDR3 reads TGTGCCAGCAGCTTTAACACCGGGGAGCTGTTTTTT.

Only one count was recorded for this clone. The chain's CDR3 is CAWSGSGVSEQFF. CDR3 DNA: TGTGCCTGGAGTGGCTCGGGAGTGAGTGAGCAGTTCTTC. The rearrangement uses TRBV30 and TRBJ2-1, with D possibly TRBD2 on 6 matching bases. The germline CDR1 and CDR2 sequences are GTSNPN and SVGIG (reference sequence). The ends were cut back, 1 base at V and 9 bases at J, with 13 bases in the middle. The CDR3 covers 13 residues.

The CDR3 DNA reads as TGTGCCAGCAGCGTAGCGAGCAGCACAGATACGCAGTATTTT. Protein sequence: CASSVASSTDTQYF. The rearrangement uses TRBV9 and TRBJ2-3; D gene unclear. Between the trimmed V and J ends, which lost 0 bases and 0 bases, there was a span of 5 bases. This CDR3 contains 14 residues. Looked up from germline, CDR1 is SGDLS and CDR2 is YYNGEE.

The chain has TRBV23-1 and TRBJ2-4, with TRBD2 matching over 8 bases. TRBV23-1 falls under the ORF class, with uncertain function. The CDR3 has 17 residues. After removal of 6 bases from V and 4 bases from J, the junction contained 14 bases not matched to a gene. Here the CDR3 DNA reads TGCGCCAGCAGCTCCTACGGGGGGGCGCGGACGAAAAACATTCAGTACTTC. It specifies CASSSYGGARTKNIQYF.

The CDR3 DNA sequence: TGTGCCAGTCGTCGGGCCCCCTATGGCCAAGAGACCCAGTACTTC. Protein product: CASRRAPYGQETQYF. This rearrangement joins TRBV19 to TRBJ2-5; D is ambiguous. The germline V gene has CDR1 LNHDA and CDR2 SQIVND (reference sequence). V lost 8 bases and J lost 1, with 17 bases in between. CDR3 length: 15 residues. Complete variable domain (other parts from reference TRBV19 and TRBJ2-5): DGGITQSPKYLFRKEGQNVTLSCEQNLNHDAMYWYRQDPGQGLRLIYYSQIVNDFQKGDIAEGYSVSREKKESFPLTVTSAQKNPTAFYLCASRRAPYGQETQYFGPGTRLLVL.

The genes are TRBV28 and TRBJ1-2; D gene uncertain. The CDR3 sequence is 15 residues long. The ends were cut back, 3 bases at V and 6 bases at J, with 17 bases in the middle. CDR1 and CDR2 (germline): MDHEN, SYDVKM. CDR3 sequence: CASSFLGEINNGYTF. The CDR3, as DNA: TGTGCCAGCAGTTTCCTCGGGGAAATAAATAATGGCTACACCTTC.

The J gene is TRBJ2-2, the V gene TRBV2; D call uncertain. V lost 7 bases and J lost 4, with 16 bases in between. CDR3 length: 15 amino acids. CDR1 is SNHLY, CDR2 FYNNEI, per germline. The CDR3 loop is CASNDAVLGTGELFF. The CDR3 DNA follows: TGTGCCAGCAACGACGCTGTTTTGGGCACCGGGGAGCTGTTTTTT.

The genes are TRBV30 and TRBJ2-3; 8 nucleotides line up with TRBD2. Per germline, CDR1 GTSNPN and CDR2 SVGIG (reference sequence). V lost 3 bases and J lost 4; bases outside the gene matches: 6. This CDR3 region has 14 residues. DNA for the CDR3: TGTGCCTGGAGCCCCGGGGGGGGGTCAGATACGCAGTATTTT. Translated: CAWSPGGGSDTQYF.

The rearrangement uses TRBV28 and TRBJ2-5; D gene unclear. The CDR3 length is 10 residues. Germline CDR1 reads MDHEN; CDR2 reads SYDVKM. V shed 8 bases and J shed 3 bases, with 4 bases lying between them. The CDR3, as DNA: TGTGCCAGCCTGAAAGAGACCCAGTACTTC. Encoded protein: CASLKETQYF.

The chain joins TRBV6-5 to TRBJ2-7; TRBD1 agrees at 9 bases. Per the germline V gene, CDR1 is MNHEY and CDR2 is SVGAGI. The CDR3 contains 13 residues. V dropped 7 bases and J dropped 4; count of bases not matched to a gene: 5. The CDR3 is CASMTGGGYEQYF. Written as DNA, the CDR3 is TGTGCCAGCATGACAGGGGGAGGGTACGAGCAGTACTTC.

The CDR3 DNA follows: TGTGCCAGCAGTTCGGGACTTTCAGGGGAGCAGTTCTTC. Its translation: CASSSGLSGEQFF. This rearrangement joins TRBV6-5 to TRBJ2-1, with a tentative D call TRBD2 (6 bases). The CDR3 runs 13 residues. The V gene's germline CDR1 is MNHEY and CDR2 SVGAGI. V was shortened by 4 bases and J by 10 bases, with 14 bases between the two germline ends.

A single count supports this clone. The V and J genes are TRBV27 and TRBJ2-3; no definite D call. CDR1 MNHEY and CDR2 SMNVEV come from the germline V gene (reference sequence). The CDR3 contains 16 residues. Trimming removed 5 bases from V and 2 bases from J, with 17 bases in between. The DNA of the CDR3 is TGTGCCAGCAGTCCCTCCGTTCTGCGGCCCACAGATACGCAGTATTTT. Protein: CASSPSVLRPTDTQYF.

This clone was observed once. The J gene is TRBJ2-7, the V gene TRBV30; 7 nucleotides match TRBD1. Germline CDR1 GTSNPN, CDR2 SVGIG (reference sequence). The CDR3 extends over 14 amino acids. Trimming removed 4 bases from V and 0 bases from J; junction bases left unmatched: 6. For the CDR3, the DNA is TGTGCCTGGACCGACAGGGCTCTCTCCTACGAGCAGTACTTC. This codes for CAWTDRALSYEQYF.

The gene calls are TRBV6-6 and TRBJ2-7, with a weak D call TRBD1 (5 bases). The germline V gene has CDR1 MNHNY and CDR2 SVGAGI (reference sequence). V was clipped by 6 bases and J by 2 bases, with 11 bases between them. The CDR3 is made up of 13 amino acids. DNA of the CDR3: TGTGCCAGCAGCCCAGGGCGGCCCTACGAGCAGTACTTC. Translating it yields CASSPGRPYEQYF.

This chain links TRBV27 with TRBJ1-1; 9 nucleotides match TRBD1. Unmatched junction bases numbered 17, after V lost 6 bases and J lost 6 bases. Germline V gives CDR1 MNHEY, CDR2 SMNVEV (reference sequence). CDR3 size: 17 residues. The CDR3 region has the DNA TGTGCCAGCAGCATAGGGACAGGGCCCTTATGGTGGGCTGAAGCTTTCTTT. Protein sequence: CASSIGTGPLWWAEAFF.

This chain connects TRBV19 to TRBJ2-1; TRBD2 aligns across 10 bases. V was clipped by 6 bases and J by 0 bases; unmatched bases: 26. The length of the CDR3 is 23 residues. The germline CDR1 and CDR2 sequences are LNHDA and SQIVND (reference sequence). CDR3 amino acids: CASSPARGGYEVAGGVSYNEQFF. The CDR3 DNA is TGTGCCAGTAGCCCCGCCAGAGGGGGGTACGAGGTAGCGGGAGGCGTCTCCTACAATGAGCAGTTCTTC.

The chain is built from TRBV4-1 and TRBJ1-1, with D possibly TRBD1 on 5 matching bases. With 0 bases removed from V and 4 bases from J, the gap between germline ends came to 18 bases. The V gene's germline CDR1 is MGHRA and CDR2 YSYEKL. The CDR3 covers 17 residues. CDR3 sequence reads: CASSQDLRRGSVTEAFF. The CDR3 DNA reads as TGCGCCAGCAGCCAAGATCTGAGGAGGGGCTCGGTCACTGAAGCTTTCTTT.

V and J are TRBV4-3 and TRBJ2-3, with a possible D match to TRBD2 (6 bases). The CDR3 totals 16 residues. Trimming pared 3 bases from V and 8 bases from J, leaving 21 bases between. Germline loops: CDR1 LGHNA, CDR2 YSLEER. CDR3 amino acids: CASSHLLASQRATQYF. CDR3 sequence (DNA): TGCGCCAGCAGCCATCTTCTAGCGTCACAACGGGCTACGCAGTATTTT.

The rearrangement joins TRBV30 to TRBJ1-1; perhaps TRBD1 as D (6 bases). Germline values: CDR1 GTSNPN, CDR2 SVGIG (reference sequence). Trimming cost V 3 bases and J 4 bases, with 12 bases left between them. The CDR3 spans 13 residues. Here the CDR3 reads CAWSGQGSTEAFF. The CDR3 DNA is TGTGCCTGGAGCGGCCAGGGGAGCACTGAAGCTTTCTTT.